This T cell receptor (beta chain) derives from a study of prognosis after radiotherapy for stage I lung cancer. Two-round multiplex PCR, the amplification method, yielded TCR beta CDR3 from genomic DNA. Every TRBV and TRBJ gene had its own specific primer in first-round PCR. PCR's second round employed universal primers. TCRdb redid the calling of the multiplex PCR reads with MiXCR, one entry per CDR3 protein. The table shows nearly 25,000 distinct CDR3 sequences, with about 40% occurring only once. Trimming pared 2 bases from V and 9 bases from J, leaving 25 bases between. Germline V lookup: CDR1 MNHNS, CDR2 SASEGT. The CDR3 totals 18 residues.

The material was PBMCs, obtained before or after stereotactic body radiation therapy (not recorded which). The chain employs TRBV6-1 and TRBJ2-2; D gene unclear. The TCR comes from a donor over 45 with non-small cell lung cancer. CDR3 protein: CASSELPLFPWAARELFF. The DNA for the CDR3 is TGTGCCAGCAGTGAACTCCCTTTGTTCCCATGGGCAGCCCGGGAGCTGTTTTTT.